Below are 29 T cell receptor beta chains sequenced from a single sample in a study of regulatory T cells in long-lasting Graves disease. Documented time point: persistent/refractory GD, antithyroid drugs over 5 years with positive TRAb. RNA from PBMCs was the source of the TCR library. iRepertoire HTBI primers and Arm-PCR of CDR3 regions built TCR beta libraries. TCRdb re-called the multiplex PCR reads with MiXCR, one entry per CDR3 protein. Of approximately 350,000 distinct CDR3 sequences in the sample, roughly 23% were seen once. The sample was peripheral blood mononuclear cells (PBMCs), taken when the disease was refractory, from a patient treated with antithyroid drugs. These receptors all come from a woman aged 40 to 50 with Graves disease.

This clonotype was counted ten times or more. V is TRBV12-3 or TRBV12-4 and J is TRBJ2-2; D perhaps matches TRBD1 (5 bases). The CDR3 is 15 amino acids. V lost 4 bases, J lost 4 bases, and 13 bases lay in between. CDR3 DNA: TGTGCCAGCAGTTACGGATATAGGGGCACCGGGGAGCTGTTTTTT. Protein sequence: CASSYGYRGTGELFF.

Many counts were recorded for this clonotype. The rearrangement joins TRBV28 to TRBJ1-2, with TRBD1 as a possible D gene (6 bases). The CDR3 consists of 14 residues. Looked up from germline, CDR1 is MDHEN and CDR2 is SYDVKM. V was shortened by 6 bases and J by 3 bases, with 14 bases between the two germline ends. CDR3: CASRPEDSHYGYTF. DNA of the CDR3: TGTGCCAGCAGACCCGAGGACAGCCACTATGGCTACACCTTC.

This clonotype was detected only a few times. The chain joins TRBV20-1 to TRBJ1-1; D is unresolved. The germline V gene has CDR1 DFQATT and CDR2 SNEGSKA (reference sequence). The ends were cut back, 2 bases at V and 4 bases at J, with 5 bases in the middle. This CDR3 spans 11 amino acids. The CDR3 loop is CSARMTTEAFF. CDR3 DNA sequence: TGCAGTGCTAGAATGACCACTGAAGCTTTCTTT.

V usage is TRBV19 and J usage is TRBJ2-2, with 11 bases matching TRBD1. Germline V gene sequence: CDR1 LNHDA, CDR2 SQIVND (reference sequence). The CDR3 consists of 17 residues. The V and J ends lost 5 bases and 4 bases, in that order; junction bases with no gene match: 9. In DNA, the CDR3 is TGTGCCAGTAGTTCGGGACAGGGGGGATCTGGCACCGGGGAGCTGTTTTTT. This gives the protein CASSSGQGGSGTGELFF.

This clonotype was found a few times. This may arise from a read error, as a much more abundant clone is one base away. The chain uses TRBV29-1 and TRBJ2-5; D is unresolved. This CDR3 comprises 10 residues. CDR1 is SQVTM, CDR2 ANQGSEA, per germline. The CDR3 protein is CSVGQEAQYF. Here the CDR3 DNA reads TGCAGCGTTGGGCAAGAGGCCCAGTACTTC.

This clonotype was picked up many times. The chain is built from TRBV2 and TRBJ1-4; D possibly corresponds to TRBD1 (5 bases). CDR3 length: 15 residues. The V and J ends lost 6 bases and 2 bases respectively, with 13 bases between them. The germline gives CDR1 SNHLY, CDR2 FYNNEI. CDR3 sequence: CASRATVWTNEKLFF. DNA of the CDR3: TGTGCCAGCAGAGCGACAGTTTGGACTAATGAAAAACTGTTTTTT.

The rearrangement uses TRBV29-1 and TRBJ2-3; no clear D gene. Trimming took 2 bases from V and 6 from J, leaving 15 bases between them. The CDR3 contains 14 residues. Germline lookup yields CDR1 SQVTM and CDR2 ANQGSEA. The CDR3 nucleotides are TGCAGCGTTGAACCGGTAACCCTAGGGGATACGCAGTATTTT. This gives the protein CSVEPVTLGDTQYF.

CDR3 sequence (DNA): TGTGCCAGCAGCGTAAGGCCAGCGGGGGACCAAGAGACCCAGTACTTC. It encodes CASSVRPAGDQETQYF. The rearrangement uses TRBV7-2 and TRBJ2-5; 8 bases agree with TRBD2. CDR3 length: 16 amino acids. The germline V gene encodes CDR1 SGHTA and CDR2 FQGNSA. V shed 5 bases and J 0 bases; nucleotides not matched to a gene: 8.

This clonotype was seen a few times. The chain recombines TRBV27 with TRBJ2-7; 8 bases align to TRBD1. V lost 6 bases and J lost 1; bases outside the gene matches: 8. The CDR3 has 15 amino acids. CDR1 is MNHEY and CDR2 is SMNVEV in the germline V gene (reference sequence). CDR3 sequence: CASRRMTGDSYEQYF. The CDR3 DNA follows: TGTGCCAGCAGAAGGATGACAGGGGATTCCTACGAGCAGTACTTC.

This clonotype came up a few times. This sequence joins TRBV6-1 and TRBJ2-7; D remains ambiguous. Trimming stripped 8 bases from V and 0 bases from J, with 8 bases between. The CDR3 runs 12 residues. Per germline, CDR1 MNHNS and CDR2 SASEGT. CDR3 sequence reads: CASETNSYEQYF. The CDR3, as DNA: TGTGCCAGCGAAACGAACTCCTACGAGCAGTACTTC.

The CDR3 DNA is TGTGCCAGCAGCGGAAGGATTACCTCCTACAATGAGCAGTTCTTC. Translating gives CASSGRITSYNEQFF. The rearrangement links TRBV3-1 to TRBJ2-1; unclear D gene. V was trimmed by 5 bases and J by 0 bases, leaving 11 bases between them. The germline CDR1 and CDR2 sequences are LGHDT and YNNKEL (reference sequence). The CDR3 loop spans 15 amino acids.

The sample holds many counts of this clonotype. The chain has TRBV12-3 or TRBV12-4 and TRBJ2-7; 10 bases are shared with TRBD1. There are 15 residues in the CDR3. The J segment lost 2 bases and the V segment lost 5 bases, leaving 6 bases of the junction unmatched. The CDR3 spells CASSPGTGVTYEQYF. In nucleotides, the CDR3 is TGTGCCAGCAGTCCCGGGACAGGGGTTACCTACGAGCAGTACTTC.

Only a few counts were recorded for this clonotype. This chain joins TRBV9 and TRBJ1-1; TRBD1 aligns across 7 bases. The V and J ends lost 3 bases and 1 base, in that order; junction bases with no gene match: 6. Germline lookup yields CDR1 SGDLS and CDR2 YYNGEE. The CDR3 contains 15 residues. The CDR3 loop reads CASSAQQGRNTEAFF. Written as DNA, the CDR3 is TGTGCCAGCAGCGCTCAACAGGGGAGGAACACTGAAGCTTTCTTT.

The chain uses TRBV2 and TRBJ2-2; TRBD2 agrees at 9 bases. CDR1 is SNHLY and CDR2 is FYNNEI in the germline V gene. The CDR3 loop spans 15 amino acids. V trimming: 5 bases; J trimming: 1 base; junction bases outside the gene matches: 2. The CDR3 DNA reads TGTGCCAGCAGTACGACTAGCGGGAACACCGGGGAGCTGTTTTTT. As protein: CASSTTSGNTGELFF.

CDR3 sequence: CSARDQPTDTQYF. The DNA for the CDR3 is TGCAGTGCTAGAGACCAACCCACAGATACGCAGTATTTT. This chain connects TRBV20-1 to TRBJ2-3, with D unclear. V gave up 0 bases and J gave up 2 bases, with 6 bases separating them. Germline-derived CDR1 and CDR2 are DFQATT and SNEGSKA (reference sequence). The CDR3 loop spans 13 amino acids.

Many counts were recorded for this clonotype. The gene calls are TRBV5-1 and TRBJ1-4, with a tentative D call TRBD1 (5 bases). Germline V gene data show CDR1 as SGHRS and CDR2 as YFSETQ. Deletions cut 0 bases from V and 5 bases from J, with 8 bases between. This CDR3 is 14 amino acids long. CDR3: CASSLDGGNEKLFF. The CDR3 nucleotides are TGCGCCAGCAGCTTGGACGGGGGAAATGAAAAACTGTTTTTT. Variable domain in full (rest from reference TRBV5-1 and TRBJ1-4): KAGVTQTPRYLIKTRGQQVTLSCSPISGHRSVSWYQQTPGQGLQFLFEYFSETQRNKGNFPGRFSGRQFSNSRSEMNVSTLELGDSALYLCASSLDGGNEKLFFGSGTQLSVL.

The rearrangement joins TRBV11-2 to TRBJ2-3; 7 bases line up with TRBD1. The CDR3 contains 14 residues. The V and J ends lost 7 bases and 6 bases, in that order; junction bases with no gene match: 10. Germline V gives CDR1 SGHAT, CDR2 FQNNGV. CDR3 sequence: CASTRLTGVDTQYF. In nucleotides, the CDR3 is TGTGCCAGCACCCGCCTTACAGGGGTGGATACGCAGTATTTT.

This chain uses TRBV19 with TRBJ2-5, with D uncertain. V gave up 4 bases and J gave up 1 base, with 13 bases separating them. CDR3 length: 15 residues. Germline CDR1 reads LNHDA; CDR2 reads SQIVND (reference sequence). The CDR3 region is CASSTSATLQETQYF. The DNA for the CDR3 is TGTGCCAGTAGTACATCAGCAACCCTCCAAGAGACCCAGTACTTC.

This clonotype was recorded a few times. CDR3 amino acids: CASSSGEGNTIYF. The DNA of the CDR3 is TGTGCCAGCAGTTCAGGGGAAGGAAACACCATATATTTT. The gene calls are TRBV28 and TRBJ1-3, with D maybe TRBD1 (6 bases). This CDR3 spans 13 amino acids. Germline-derived CDR1 and CDR2 are MDHEN and SYDVKM. Trimming cost V 4 bases and J 4 bases, with 8 bases left between them.

This clonotype was detected ten times or more. The rearrangement joins TRBV28 to TRBJ1-5; TRBD1 aligns across 9 bases. The CDR3 spans 14 residues. The germline gives CDR1 MDHEN, CDR2 SYDVKM. The V segment lost 5 bases and the J segment 5 bases; nucleotides outside the gene matches: 4. The CDR3 region has the DNA TGTGCCAGCAGTCCTGGACAGGGGCATCAGCCCCAGCATTTT. Its translation: CASSPGQGHQPQHF.

This clonotype has a count of ten or more. The chain recombines TRBV11-2 with TRBJ2-5, with TRBD2 matching 7 bases. The V segment lost 1 base and the J segment 8 bases; nucleotides outside the gene matches: 1. This CDR3 contains 12 residues. Per the germline V gene, CDR1 is SGHAT and CDR2 is FQNNGV. CDR3 nucleotides: TGTGCCAGCAGCTTAGGGGAGGGAACCCAGTACTTC. Translating gives CASSLGEGTQYF.

The chain couples TRBV20-1 to TRBJ1-3; the D gene is possibly TRBD1 (5 bases). V was pared by 6 bases and J by 0 bases, with 12 bases between. The length of the CDR3 is 14 residues. In germline, CDR1 is DFQATT, CDR2 SNEGSKA (reference sequence). The CDR3 loop is CSATRQSSGNTIYF. CDR3 nucleotides: TGCAGTGCAACCAGACAGTCCTCTGGAAACACCATATATTTT.

This clonotype was seen ten or more times. The V call is TRBV2, the J call TRBJ2-7; perhaps TRBD1 as D (5 bases). Trimming cost V 9 bases and J 3 bases, with 9 bases left between them. The CDR3 sequence is 11 residues long. Germline CDR1 and CDR2: SNHLY and FYNNEI. For the CDR3, the DNA is TGTGCCAGTTTAGACAGCTACGAGCAGTACTTC. Its protein product is CASLDSYEQYF.

The chain is built from TRBV11-2 and TRBJ2-2; D perhaps matches TRBD1 (5 bases). This CDR3 has 15 residues. Trimming removed 2 bases at V and 2 bases at J, with 9 bases between. Germline V gene lookup returns CDR1 SGHAT and CDR2 FQNNGV. CDR3 loop: CASSLLRTNTGELFF. The CDR3 DNA is TGTGCCAGCAGCTTATTACGGACAAACACCGGGGAGCTGTTTTTT.

The V and J genes are TRBV30 and TRBJ2-7; no clear D. Germline CDR1 and CDR2: GTSNPN and SVGIG (reference sequence). This CDR3 is built from 13 residues. The V end was cut by 0 bases, the J end by 3 bases, with 9 bases between. The CDR3 loop reads CAWSVTGDYEQYF. The CDR3 DNA reads TGTGCCTGGAGTGTAACTGGGGACTACGAGCAGTACTTC.

This clonotype was detected a few times. This chain joins TRBV28 and TRBJ1-2; D not certain. Per the germline V gene, CDR1 is MDHEN and CDR2 is SYDVKM. V lost 1 base to trimming and J lost 0 bases, with 9 bases between them. This CDR3 region has 15 residues. In nucleotides, the CDR3 is TGTGCCAGCAGTTTATTGTCAGACCCTAACTATGGCTACACCTTC. Translated, it gives CASSLLSDPNYGYTF.

Ten or more counts support this clonotype. The CDR3 here is CASSPGPYYYEQYF. Written as DNA, the CDR3 is TGCGCCAGCAGCCCGGGACCCTACTACTACGAGCAGTACTTC. The chain couples TRBV5-1 to TRBJ2-7; D possibly uses TRBD1 or TRBD2 (5 bases each). With 4 bases removed from V and 3 bases from J, the gap between germline ends came to 14 bases. Germline V gene lookup returns CDR1 SGHRS and CDR2 YFSETQ. CDR3 length: 14 amino acids.

The sample holds a few counts of this clonotype. The genes are TRBV19 and TRBJ1-4; D is perhaps TRBD1 (5 bases). Germline V CDR1 and CDR2: LNHDA, SQIVND (reference sequence). The CDR3 is made up of 15 amino acids. Between the trimmed V and J ends, which lost 6 bases and 7 bases, there was a span of 18 bases. The CDR3 nucleotides read TGTGCCAGTAGCCCCTTGGCCAGGGCGGGTGAAAAACTGTTTTTT. It specifies CASSPLARAGEKLFF.

This chain connects TRBV5-6 to TRBJ1-5; 7 bases agree with TRBD1. V shed 3 bases and J 2 bases; nucleotides not matched to a gene: 5. CDR1 and CDR2 from the germline V gene are SGHDT and YYEEEE. The CDR3 sequence is 15 residues long. The CDR3 spells CASSSGQWGNQPQHF. The CDR3 bases are TGTGCCAGCAGCTCGGGACAGTGGGGCAATCAGCCCCAGCATTTT.